The 13 T cell receptor beta chains listed next were all sequenced from one sample in a study of cytomegalovirus exposure and HLA in healthy donors. The protocol was immunoSEQ multiplex PCR, while the TCRdb copy is restricted to in-frame clones and leaves out a portion. The sample has under 140,000 clones, approximately 89% seen once. The sample consisted of PBMCs. These TCRs come from a woman younger than 35 in good health and CMV-seronegative.

This clone was recorded once. The chain has TRBV27 and TRBJ1-2, with TRBD1 as a possible D gene (6 bases). The germline V and J ends were trimmed by 0 bases and 4 bases, with 18 bases remaining between them. The CDR3 is 17 residues long. Per germline, CDR1 MNHEY and CDR2 SMNVEV (reference sequence). DNA of the CDR3: TGTGCCAGCAGTTTATCGTTAACAGGGATCTTGCCCTATGGCTACACCTTC. Amino acids: CASSLSLTGILPYGYTF.

The chain has TRBV7-8 and TRBJ2-7; TRBD1 aligns across 8 bases. CDR3 size: 13 residues. J was trimmed by 4 bases and V by 1 base; bases with no gene match: 0. Germline V gene sequence: CDR1 SGHVS, CDR2 FQNEAQ. The DNA of the CDR3 is TGTGCCAGCAGCTTAGGGACAGGGTACGAGCAGTACTTC. Translation: CASSLGTGYEQYF.

The rearrangement links TRBV9 to TRBJ1-4, with D tentatively TRBD1 (6 bases). Germline V gives CDR1 SGDLS, CDR2 YYNGEE. The CDR3 runs to 15 residues. V was trimmed by 4 bases and J by 2 bases, leaving 12 bases between them. The CDR3, as DNA: TGTGCCAGCAGCTCCGAGAGGGGGACTAATGAAAAACTGTTTTTT. This gives the protein CASSSERGTNEKLFF. Full variable domain (rest looked up from reference TRBV9 and TRBJ1-4): DSGVTQTPKHLITATGQRVTLRCSPRSGDLSVYWYQQSLDQGLQFLIQYYNGEERAKGNILERFSAQQFPDLHSELNLSSLELGDSALYFCASSSERGTNEKLFFGSGTQLSVL.

The chain has TRBV4-1 and TRBJ1-3; D is ambiguous. Germline CDR1 and CDR2: MGHRA and YSYEKL. Trimming took off 5 bases at V and 1 base at J, with 12 bases between the two ends. This CDR3 contains 15 residues. The CDR3 coding sequence is TGCGCCAGCAGCAGTGCGGTTATTTCTGGAAACACCATATATTTT. It encodes CASSSAVISGNTIYF.

This chain links TRBV27 with TRBJ2-1; a weak D match, TRBD1 (6 bases). Trimming took off 0 bases at V and 6 bases at J, with 12 bases between the two ends. This CDR3 has 15 amino acids. Germline V gene lookup returns CDR1 MNHEY and CDR2 SMNVEV (reference sequence). The CDR3 nucleotides are TGTGCCAGCAGTTTATCAAGTGAAGGGGGCAATGAGCAGTTCTTC. This encodes CASSLSSEGGNEQFF.

This clone has only a few counts. The rearrangement links TRBV28 to TRBJ2-7; D unclear. This CDR3 is 12 amino acids long. Germline V gene data show CDR1 as MDHEN and CDR2 as SYDVKM. V lost 4 bases to trimming and J lost 2 bases, with 6 bases between them. CDR3 coding DNA: TGTGCCAGCAGTTCACCTACCTACGAGCAGTACTTC. Its protein product is CASSSPTYEQYF. Together with reference TRBV28 and TRBJ2-7, the CDR3 gives the full variable domain: DVKVTQSSRYLVKRTGEKVFLECVQDMDHENMFWYRQDPGLGLRLIYFSYDVKMKEKGDIPEGYSVSREKKERFSLILESASTNQTSMYLCASSSPTYEQYFGPGTRLTVT.

V gene TRBV15 combines with J gene TRBJ2-7; TRBD1 matches at 7 bases. CDR3 size: 14 residues. V gave up 0 bases and J gave up 5 bases; unmatched junction bases: 4. CDR1 LNHNV and CDR2 YYDKDF come from the germline V gene (reference sequence). CDR3 DNA sequence: TGTGCCACCAGCAGAGAAGACAGGGCCAACGAGCAGTACTTC. Its translation is CATSREDRANEQYF.

V usage is TRBV7-6 and J usage is TRBJ2-1, with D tentatively TRBD1 (5 bases). Per the germline V gene, CDR1 is SGHVS and CDR2 is FNYEAQ. The CDR3 has 14 residues. Trimming shortened V by 1 base and J by 6 bases, and 10 bases separated the two germline ends. CDR3 DNA: TGTGCCAGCAGCTTAGGGGGCGCTACCAATGAGCAGTTCTTC. Encoded protein: CASSLGGATNEQFF.

The chain joins TRBV5-4 to TRBJ2-7, with TRBD2 identical over 13 bases. V dropped 4 bases and J dropped 4; count of bases not matched to a gene: 8. The CDR3 contains 16 residues. Germline values: CDR1 SGHNT, CDR2 YYREEE (reference sequence). As DNA, the CDR3 is TGTGCCAGCAGCACCGGACTAGCGGGAGCTGTATACGAGCAGTACTTC. Translation: CASSTGLAGAVYEQYF.

The CDR3 loop reads CASSGRTGSYEQYF. The CDR3 nucleotides are TGTGCCAGCAGTGGGAGGACAGGGTCCTACGAGCAGTACTTC. The chain has TRBV6-1 and TRBJ2-7, with TRBD1 matching over 8 bases. Germline trimming cut 4 bases from V and 1 base from J; bases unmatched to any gene: 3. CDR1 MNHNS and CDR2 SASEGT come from the germline V gene. CDR3 length: 14 residues.

This sequence joins TRBV5-1 and TRBJ2-1, with TRBD2 as a possible D gene (5 bases). The CDR3 extends over 14 amino acids. V lost 4 bases and J 0 bases, leaving 8 bases between the germline ends. The germline CDR1 and CDR2 sequences are SGHRS and YFSETQ. The CDR3 spells CASSLEGSYNEQFF. In DNA, the CDR3 is TGCGCCAGCAGCCTAGAGGGCTCCTACAATGAGCAGTTCTTC.

The chain carries TRBV4-3 and TRBJ2-7; 10 bases are shared with TRBD1. Germline V CDR1 and CDR2: LGHNA, YSLEER. Trimming at V came to 6 bases and at J to 2 bases, leaving 7 bases not matched to a gene. The CDR3 is 15 amino acids. The CDR3 is CASSQRDRGPYEQYF. The CDR3 bases are TGCGCCAGCAGTCAAAGGGACAGGGGACCCTACGAGCAGTACTTC.

In this sample, this clone turned up once. This chain uses TRBV4-2 with TRBJ2-7, with D possibly TRBD1 on 5 matching bases. CDR1 and CDR2 (germline): LGHNA, YNFKEQ. CDR3 size: 14 residues. Trimming removed 1 base from V and 2 bases from J, with 9 bases in between. The CDR3 reads CASSQGSGPYEQYF. The CDR3 nucleotides read TGTGCCAGCAGCCAAGGGTCAGGGCCCTACGAGCAGTACTTC.